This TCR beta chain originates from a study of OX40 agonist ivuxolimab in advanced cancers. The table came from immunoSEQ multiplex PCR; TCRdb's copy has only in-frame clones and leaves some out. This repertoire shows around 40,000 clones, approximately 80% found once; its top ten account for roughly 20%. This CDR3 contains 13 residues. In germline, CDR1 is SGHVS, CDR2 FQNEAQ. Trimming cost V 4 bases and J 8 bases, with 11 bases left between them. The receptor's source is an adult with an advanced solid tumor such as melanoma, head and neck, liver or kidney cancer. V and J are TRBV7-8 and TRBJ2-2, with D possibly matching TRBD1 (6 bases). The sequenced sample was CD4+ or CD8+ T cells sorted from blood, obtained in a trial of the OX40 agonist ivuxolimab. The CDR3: CASSYGQQGELFF. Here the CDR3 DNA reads TGTGCCAGCAGCTACGGACAGCAAGGGGAGCTGTTTTTT.